A selection of T cell receptor beta chains follows, all from one sample in a study of T cell responses to AZD1222 COVID-19 vaccine. The assay was immunoSEQ multiplex PCR, and TCRdb's table has in-frame clones only and misses some. The sample yields about 170,000 clones, around 85% seen once. The source was peripheral blood, collected 28 days after the second AZD1222 dose. The source of these receptors is an adult who received the AZD1222 COVID-19 vaccine. CDR3s include the opening cysteine and the closing phenylalanine or tryptophan. Fields, in order: D gene, J gene, V gene, clone size, CDR3 protein, CDR3 DNA. D genes are given only for firm matches. Expanded clones are given a class, and other clones once, few, many or no size at all.

>TRBD2|TRBJ2-5|TRBV19|.
CASSTGTSARETQYF
TGTGCCAGTAGTACTGGGACTAGCGCAAGAGAGACCCAGTACTTC
>.|TRBJ2-7|TRBV12-3/TRBV12-4|.
CASSLLYEQYF
TGTGCCAGCAGTTTGCTATACGAGCAGTACTTC
>.|TRBJ1-2|TRBV30|.
CAWKSSYGYTF
TGTGCCTGGAAGTCCAGCTATGGCTACACCTTC
>.|TRBJ2-3|TRBV14|.
CASSRQARTDTQYF
TGTGCCAGCAGCCGACAGGCCCGCACAGATACGCAGTATTTT
>.|TRBJ1-4|TRBV4-3|.
CASAKGGGATNEKLFF
TGCGCCAGCGCAAAGGGAGGGGGGGCAACTAATGAAAAACTGTTTTTT
>TRBD2|TRBJ2-1|TRBV4-1|.
CASSPPAAGQYNEQFF
TGCGCCAGCAGCCCTCCAGCAGCGGGGCAATACAATGAGCAGTTCTTC
>.|TRBJ2-1|TRBV6-2/TRBV6-3|.
CASSYTHRDTSSYNEQFF
TGTGCCAGCAGTTACACCCATCGGGACACGAGCTCCTACAATGAGCAGTTCTTC
>TRBD2|TRBJ2-7|TRBV27|.
CASRTSGGYEQYF
TGTGCCAGCAGGACTAGCGGGGGCTACGAGCAGTACTTC
>TRBD1|TRBJ2-2|TRBV25-1|.
CASSDLGTGGNTGELFF
TGTGCCAGCAGTGATTTAGGGACAGGGGGCAACACCGGGGAGCTGTTTTTT
>.|TRBJ1-3|TRBV7-2|few
CASSPRWGGDRNTIYF
TGTGCCAGCAGCCCACGGTGGGGGGGAGATCGAAACACCATATATTTT
>.|TRBJ1-1|TRBV13|.
CASSLGGGALLNTEAFF
TGTGCCAGCAGCTTAGGCGGGGGGGCCCTTCTGAACACTGAAGCTTTCTTT
>.|TRBJ2-1|TRBV6-4|.
CASSDLERNEQFF
TGTGCCAGCAGTGACCTGGAGCGGAATGAGCAGTTCTTC
>TRBD1|TRBJ1-2|TRBV5-4|.
CASSGDRGDYGYTF
TGTGCCAGCAGCGGGGACAGGGGAGACTATGGCTACACCTTC
>.|TRBJ1-5|TRBV7-2|.
CASSSRDSNQPQHF
TGTGCCAGCAGCTCCAGGGATAGCAATCAGCCCCAGCATTTT
>.|TRBJ2-1|TRBV7-9|.
CASSPIQGYNEQFF
TGTGCCAGCAGCCCTATACAAGGCTACAATGAGCAGTTCTTC
>.|TRBJ2-3|TRBV27|.
CASNPSGSTDTQYF
TGTGCCAGCAACCCCTCGGGGTCTACAGATACGCAGTATTTT
>.|TRBJ2-7|TRBV12-3/TRBV12-4|.
CASSFSYEQYF
TGTGCCAGCAGTTTCAGCTACGAGCAGTACTTC